This entry lists 15 T cell receptor beta chains sequenced from one sample in a study of identical twins. TCRdb itself ran the 5' RACE reads through MiXCR, one entry per CDR3 protein. Of roughly 750,000 distinct CDR3 sequences listed, less than 25% are singletons. The same data also went into a second study, on T cells expressing NK-cell markers.

The material sequenced was PBMCs. The receptor set was obtained from a woman aged 18-35 years in good health.

This clonotype has a count of ten or more. The chain employs TRBV4-2 and TRBJ1-4, with D unresolved. Germline V gives CDR1 LGHNA, CDR2 YNFKEQ. Trimming left V 0 bases short and J 7 bases short, with 9 bases between. The CDR3 totals 14 residues. The CDR3 region has the DNA TGTGCCAGCAGCCAAGACGAGAGGACTGAAAAACTGTTTTTT. Protein: CASSQDERTEKLFF.

About this clonotype itself: Germline and junction disagree at one end, which may indicate a read error. The chain is built from TRBV20-1 and TRBJ2-2; D is perhaps TRBD2 (5 bases). This CDR3 spans 15 amino acids. CDR1 is DFQATT and CDR2 is SNEGSKA in the germline V gene (reference sequence). CDR3 sequence: CCARDPQRGTGELFF. In nucleotides, the CDR3 is TGCTGTGCTAGAGATCCCCAGCGCGGGACCGGGGAGCTGTTTTTT.

A few counts support this clonotype. This rearrangement joins TRBV6-6 to TRBJ2-7; no definite D call. Germline-derived CDR1 and CDR2 are MNHNY and SVGAGI (reference sequence). This CDR3 has 13 amino acids. Trimming took off 2 bases at V and 6 bases at J, with 11 bases between the two ends. The CDR3 DNA reads TGTGCCAGCAGTTACGTTAGTTCTGGCGAGCAGTACTTC. The encoded protein is CASSYVSSGEQYF.

V and J are TRBV3-1 and TRBJ2-7, with 8 nucleotides matching TRBD2. This CDR3 is 16 amino acids long. Per the germline V gene, CDR1 is LGHDT and CDR2 is YNNKEL (reference sequence). With 2 bases clipped from V and 7 bases from J, the junction kept 13 bases outside the gene matches. The CDR3 loop reads CASSQFFPSGSEEQYF. CDR3 nucleotides: TGTGCCAGCAGCCAATTCTTCCCCAGCGGGAGTGAAGAGCAGTACTTC.

This clonotype was counted at least ten times. The CDR3: CSASSRSSYEQYF. Written as DNA, the CDR3 is TGCAGTGCTAGCTCCAGGAGCTCCTACGAGCAGTACTTC. The chain recombines TRBV20-1 with TRBJ2-7; D is unresolved. In germline, CDR1 is DFQATT, CDR2 SNEGSKA (reference sequence). V lost 3 bases to trimming and J lost 0 bases, with 9 bases between them. The CDR3 is 13 amino acids.

In this sample, this clonotype turned up a few times. The chain uses TRBV25-1 and TRBJ2-7, with 8 bases identical to TRBD1. The length of the CDR3 is 15 residues. In germline, CDR1 is MGHDK, CDR2 SYGVNS. Unmatched junction bases numbered 3, after V lost 2 bases and J lost 0 bases. CDR3 DNA sequence: TGTGCCAGCAGTGAACCGGGACAGGACTCCTACGAGCAGTACTTC. Its translation is CASSEPGQDSYEQYF.

This clonotype came up a few times. The chain carries TRBV5-8 and TRBJ2-2, with D perhaps matching TRBD1 (5 bases). The germline V and J ends were trimmed by 2 bases and 0 bases, with 8 bases remaining between them. Looked up from germline, CDR1 is SGHTS and CDR2 is YDEGEE. The CDR3 is made up of 15 amino acids. The CDR3 loop is CASSFQGTNTGELFF. Here the CDR3 DNA reads TGTGCCAGCAGCTTCCAGGGAACGAACACCGGGGAGCTGTTTTTT.

The chain is built from TRBV20-1 and TRBJ2-5; D may be TRBD2 (5 bases). Germline CDR1 DFQATT, CDR2 SNEGSKA (reference sequence). This CDR3 contains 15 residues. The V end was cut by 0 bases, the J end by 0 bases, with 11 bases between. This chain's CDR3 is CSARDRAEHQETQYF. In DNA form, the CDR3 reads TGCAGTGCTAGAGATCGAGCGGAACACCAAGAGACCCAGTACTTC.

The chain joins TRBV20-1 to TRBJ2-3; D remains unclear. From germline, CDR1 is DFQATT and CDR2 SNEGSKA (reference sequence). V was cut by 5 bases and J by 3 bases, with 12 bases left in between. This CDR3 has 13 amino acids. The chain's CDR3 is CSAVFGRTDTQYF. The CDR3 DNA is TGCAGTGCTGTGTTCGGGCGGACAGATACGCAGTATTTT.

The chain has TRBV13 and TRBJ2-1; TRBD2 aligns across 12 bases. After removal of 7 bases from V and 0 bases from J, the junction contained 7 bases not matched to a gene. Per the germline V gene, CDR1 is PRHDT and CDR2 is FYEKMQ (reference sequence). This CDR3 comprises 17 residues. CDR3 sequence: CASTRLAGESSYNEQFF. For the CDR3, the DNA is TGTGCCAGCACCCGACTAGCGGGAGAGAGCTCCTACAATGAGCAGTTCTTC.

V is TRBV20-1 and J is TRBJ1-1; 7 bases align to TRBD1. V gave up 3 bases and J gave up 11 bases; unmatched junction bases: 15. Germline V lookup: CDR1 DFQATT, CDR2 SNEGSKA (reference sequence). The CDR3 sequence is 14 residues long. The CDR3 protein is CSARGGQAELVAFF. The CDR3, as DNA: TGCAGTGCTAGGGGAGGACAGGCCGAACTTGTGGCTTTCTTT.

This clonotype came up many times. The V call is TRBV10-3, the J call TRBJ2-7; 7 positions agree with TRBD2. This CDR3 comprises 11 residues. Germline loops: CDR1 ENHRY, CDR2 SYGVKD. Germline trimming cut 11 bases from V and 4 bases from J; bases unmatched to any gene: 5. The CDR3 DNA is TGTGCCGCCAGGGAGGGGTACGAGCAGTACTTC. Translated: CAAREGYEQYF.

This clonotype occurred a few times. The gene calls are TRBV10-3 and TRBJ1-1, with TRBD1 as a possible D gene (6 bases). The V end was cut by 6 bases, the J end by 0 bases, with 20 bases between. Germline values: CDR1 ENHRY, CDR2 SYGVKD. CDR3 length equals 17 residues. The CDR3 spells CAISPNDYTGLNTEAFF. The CDR3 DNA is TGTGCCATCAGCCCAAATGACTACACAGGGCTGAACACTGAAGCTTTCTTT.

This clonotype has more than one count but fewer than ten. The chain joins TRBV6-2 or TRBV6-3 to TRBJ2-1; TRBD2 matches at 11 bases. From germline, CDR1 is MNHEY and CDR2 SVGEGT. This CDR3 is built from 18 residues. V was clipped by 2 bases and J by 7 bases; unmatched bases: 13. The CDR3 DNA is TGTGCCAGCAGTTACACTAGCGGGAGTCCTGTGTCAATGAATGAGCAGTTCTTC. Its translation: CASSYTSGSPVSMNEQFF.

The chain joins TRBV12-3 or TRBV12-4 to TRBJ1-3; D perhaps matches TRBD1 (5 bases). The CDR3 runs to 14 residues. The germline V and J ends were trimmed by 5 bases and 5 bases, with 13 bases remaining between them. The CDR3 DNA reads as TGTGCCAGCAGTCCGCGACAGATTCGAAACACCATATATTTT. This encodes CASSPRQIRNTIYF.